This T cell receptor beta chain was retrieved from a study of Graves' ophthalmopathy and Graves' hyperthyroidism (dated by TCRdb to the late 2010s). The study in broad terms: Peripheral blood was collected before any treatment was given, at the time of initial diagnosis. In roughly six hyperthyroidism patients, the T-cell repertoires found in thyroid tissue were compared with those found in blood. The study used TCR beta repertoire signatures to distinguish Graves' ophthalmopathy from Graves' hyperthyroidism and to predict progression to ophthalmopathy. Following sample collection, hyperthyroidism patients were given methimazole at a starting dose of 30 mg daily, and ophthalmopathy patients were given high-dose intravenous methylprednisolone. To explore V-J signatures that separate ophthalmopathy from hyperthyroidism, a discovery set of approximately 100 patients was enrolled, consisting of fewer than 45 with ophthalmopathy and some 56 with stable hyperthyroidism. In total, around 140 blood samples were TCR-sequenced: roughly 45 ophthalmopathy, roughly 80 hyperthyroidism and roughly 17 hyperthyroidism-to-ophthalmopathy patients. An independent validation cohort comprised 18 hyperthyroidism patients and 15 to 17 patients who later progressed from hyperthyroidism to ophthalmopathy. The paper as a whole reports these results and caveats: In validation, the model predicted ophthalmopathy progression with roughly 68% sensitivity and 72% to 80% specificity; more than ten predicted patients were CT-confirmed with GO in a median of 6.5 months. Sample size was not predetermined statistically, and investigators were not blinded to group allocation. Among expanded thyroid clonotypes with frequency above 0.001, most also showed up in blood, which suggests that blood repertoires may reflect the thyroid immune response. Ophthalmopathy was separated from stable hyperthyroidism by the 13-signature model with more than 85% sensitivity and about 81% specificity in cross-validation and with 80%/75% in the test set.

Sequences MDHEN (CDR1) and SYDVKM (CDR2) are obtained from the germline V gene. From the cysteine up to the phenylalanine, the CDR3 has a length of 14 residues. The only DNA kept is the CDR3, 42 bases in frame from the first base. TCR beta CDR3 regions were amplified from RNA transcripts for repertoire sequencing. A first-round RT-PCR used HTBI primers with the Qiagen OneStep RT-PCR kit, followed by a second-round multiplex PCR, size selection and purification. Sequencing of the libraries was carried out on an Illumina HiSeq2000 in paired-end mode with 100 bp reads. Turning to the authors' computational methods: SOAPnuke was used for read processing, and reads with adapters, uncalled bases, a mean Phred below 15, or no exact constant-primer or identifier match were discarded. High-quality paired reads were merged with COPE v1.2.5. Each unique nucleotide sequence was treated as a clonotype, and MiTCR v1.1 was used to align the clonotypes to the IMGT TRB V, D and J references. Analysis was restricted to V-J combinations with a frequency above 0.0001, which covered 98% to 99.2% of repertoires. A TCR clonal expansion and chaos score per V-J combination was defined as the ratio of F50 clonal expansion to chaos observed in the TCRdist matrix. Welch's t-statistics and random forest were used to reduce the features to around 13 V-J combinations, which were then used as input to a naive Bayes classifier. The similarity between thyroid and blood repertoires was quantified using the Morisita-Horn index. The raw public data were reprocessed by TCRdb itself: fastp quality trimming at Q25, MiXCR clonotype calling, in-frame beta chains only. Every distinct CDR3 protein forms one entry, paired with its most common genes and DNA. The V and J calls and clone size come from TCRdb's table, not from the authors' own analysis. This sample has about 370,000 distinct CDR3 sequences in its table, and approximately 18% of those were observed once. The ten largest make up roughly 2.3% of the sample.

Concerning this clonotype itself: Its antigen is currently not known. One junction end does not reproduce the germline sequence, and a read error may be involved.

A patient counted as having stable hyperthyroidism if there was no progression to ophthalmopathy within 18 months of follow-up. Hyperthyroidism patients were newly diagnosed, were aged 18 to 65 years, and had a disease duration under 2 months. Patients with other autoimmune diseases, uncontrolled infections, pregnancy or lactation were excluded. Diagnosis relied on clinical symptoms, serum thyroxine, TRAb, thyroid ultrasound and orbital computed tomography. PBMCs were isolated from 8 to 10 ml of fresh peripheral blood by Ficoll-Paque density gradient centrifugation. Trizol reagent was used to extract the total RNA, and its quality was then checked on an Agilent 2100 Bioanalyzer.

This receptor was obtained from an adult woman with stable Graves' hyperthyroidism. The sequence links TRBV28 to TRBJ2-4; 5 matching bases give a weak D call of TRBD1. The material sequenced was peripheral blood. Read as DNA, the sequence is TGTGCCAGCAGTTTTTCGCAGGGCGCAAACATTAAGTACTTC. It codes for CASSFSQGANIKYF.